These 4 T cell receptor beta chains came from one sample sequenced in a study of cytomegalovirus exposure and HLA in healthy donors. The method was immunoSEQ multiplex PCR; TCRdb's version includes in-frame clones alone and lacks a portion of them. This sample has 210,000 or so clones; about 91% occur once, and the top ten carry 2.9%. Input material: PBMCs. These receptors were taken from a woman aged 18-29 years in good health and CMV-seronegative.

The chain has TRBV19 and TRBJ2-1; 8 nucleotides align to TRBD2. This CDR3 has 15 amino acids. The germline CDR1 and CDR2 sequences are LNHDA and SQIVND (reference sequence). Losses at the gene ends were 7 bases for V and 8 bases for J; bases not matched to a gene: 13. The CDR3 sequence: CASTPGGGLGYEQFF. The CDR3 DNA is TGTGCCAGTACCCCCGGGGGGGGACTAGGGTATGAGCAGTTCTTC.

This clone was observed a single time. CDR3 sequence: CASSQVVSGLYNEQFF. The CDR3 nucleotides read TGCGCCAGCAGCCAAGTGGTCTCGGGACTTTACAATGAGCAGTTCTTC. This chain uses TRBV4-1 with TRBJ2-1, with a weak D call TRBD2 (6 bases). Germline V gene data show CDR1 as MGHRA and CDR2 as YSYEKL. Trimming removed 1 base from V and 4 bases from J, with 14 bases in between. This CDR3 comprises 16 residues.

DNA of the CDR3: TGTGCCAGCACCGTAGGTGGGAGCTATGGCTACACCTTC. Translating it yields CASTVGGSYGYTF. This chain joins TRBV6-5 and TRBJ1-2; D not certain. CDR3 length: 13 residues. The V end lost 7 bases, the J end lost 4 bases, and 13 bases lay between the germline ends. Germline lookup yields CDR1 MNHEY and CDR2 SVGAGI.

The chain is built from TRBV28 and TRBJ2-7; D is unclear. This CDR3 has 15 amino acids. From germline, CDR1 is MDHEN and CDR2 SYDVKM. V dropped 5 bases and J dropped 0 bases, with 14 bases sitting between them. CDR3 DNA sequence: TGTGCCAGCAGTACGCCGAGTAGTGACTCCTACGAGCAGTACTTC. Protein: CASSTPSSDSYEQYF.